This entry is about one T cell receptor beta chain. Its specificity is unknown. The ends were cut back, 0 bases at V and 8 bases at J, with 11 bases in the middle. CDR1 is GTSNPN, CDR2 SVGIG, per germline (reference sequence). The CDR3 is 14 amino acids. The data were obtained in a study of radiation and T cells in renal cell carcinoma. The time point denotes: blood 2 weeks post-SBRT. Treatment of the sample: 15 Gy SBRT to primary tumor, nephrectomy 4 weeks later. Libraries were prepared by immunoSEQ multiplex PCR; TCRdb keeps only in-frame clonotypes and omits some of them. The sample lists 100,000 to 150,000 clones, approximately 85% occurring once. Study-wide points: Baseline intratumoral clonotype presence is unknown without pretreatment biopsies.

Sequenced here: blood, sampled from a patient whose treatment included radiotherapy and nephrectomy. This TCR was sampled from a man between 50 and 59 years old with renal cell carcinoma. The V call is TRBV30, the J call TRBJ1-6; D not certain. The CDR3 here is CAWSVAGRDSPLHF. The CDR3, as DNA: TGTGCCTGGAGTGTGGCAGGTCGAGATTCACCCCTCCACTTT.